Below, 5 T cell receptor beta chains from the same sample are listed, as sequenced in a study of T cell responses to AZD1222 COVID-19 vaccine. Only in-frame clones appear in the TCRdb table, and some are missing; sequencing was by immunoSEQ multiplex PCR. The table records approximately 150,000 clones, roughly 89% of them present only once. This specimen consisted of peripheral blood, obtained 28 days after the second dose of the MenACWY control vaccine. The receptors stem from an adult who received the MenACWY meningococcal vaccine as a control.

This chain uses TRBV11-2 with TRBJ1-3; D not resolved. The CDR3 length is 14 residues. The germline V gene encodes CDR1 SGHAT and CDR2 FQNNGV. Trimming took off 4 bases at V and 0 bases at J, with 7 bases between the two ends. The DNA for the CDR3 is TGTGCCAGCAGCTCTCTTTTCTCTGGAAACACCATATATTTT. It yields the protein CASSSLFSGNTIYF.

V is TRBV3-1 (or the pseudogene TRBV3-2) and J is TRBJ2-3; 7 positions agree with TRBD2. Germline values: CDR1 LGHDT, CDR2 YNNKEL (reference sequence). The J segment lost 4 bases and the V segment lost 5 bases, leaving 12 bases of the junction unmatched. The CDR3 is 16 residues long. The CDR3 loop reads CASSKTSPRGPDTQYF. The DNA for the CDR3 is TGTGCCAGCAGCAAGACTAGCCCGAGGGGCCCAGATACGCAGTATTTT.

The J gene is TRBJ1-4, the V gene TRBV28; 8 bases are shared with TRBD1. The trim removed 11 bases at V and 8 bases at J, leaving 10 bases unmatched. In germline, CDR1 is MDHEN, CDR2 SYDVKM. This CDR3 spans 13 amino acids. The CDR3 DNA is TGTGCCGTTTACAGGGGGGTTAACGAAAAACTGTTTTTT. Translation gives CAVYRGVNEKLFF. The variable domain in full, with the rest retrieved from reference TRBV28 and TRBJ1-4, is DVKVTQSSRYLVKRTGEKVFLECVQDMDHENMFWYRQDPGLGLRLIYFSYDVKMKEKGDIPEGYSVSREKKERFSLILESASTNQTSMYLCAVYRGVNEKLFFGSGTQLSVL.

The chain recombines TRBV30 with TRBJ1-6, with 7 positions matching TRBD1. Germline V gene lookup returns CDR1 GTSNPN and CDR2 SVGIG (reference sequence). V trimming: 3 bases; J trimming: 5 bases; junction bases outside the gene matches: 10. CDR3 length: 16 residues. The CDR3 DNA reads TGTGCCTGGAGGGGCCGCGGGACAGAGGATAATTCACCCCTCCACTTT. It encodes CAWRGRGTEDNSPLHF. Complete variable domain (other parts from reference TRBV30 and TRBJ1-6): SQTIHQWPATLVQPVGSPLSLECTVEGTSNPNLYWYRQAAGRGLQLLFYSVGIGQISSEVPQNLSASRPQDRQFILSSKKLLLSDSGFYLCAWRGRGTEDNSPLHFGNGTRLTVT.

J is TRBJ1-6 and V is TRBV18; TRBD1 matches at 8 bases. J was trimmed by 5 bases and V by 3 bases; bases with no gene match: 0. The CDR3 runs to 14 residues. The V gene's germline CDR1 is KGHSH and CDR2 LQKENI. The DNA for the CDR3 is TGTGCCAGCTCACCGGGACAGGATAATTCACCCCTCCACTTT. This translates into CASSPGQDNSPLHF.